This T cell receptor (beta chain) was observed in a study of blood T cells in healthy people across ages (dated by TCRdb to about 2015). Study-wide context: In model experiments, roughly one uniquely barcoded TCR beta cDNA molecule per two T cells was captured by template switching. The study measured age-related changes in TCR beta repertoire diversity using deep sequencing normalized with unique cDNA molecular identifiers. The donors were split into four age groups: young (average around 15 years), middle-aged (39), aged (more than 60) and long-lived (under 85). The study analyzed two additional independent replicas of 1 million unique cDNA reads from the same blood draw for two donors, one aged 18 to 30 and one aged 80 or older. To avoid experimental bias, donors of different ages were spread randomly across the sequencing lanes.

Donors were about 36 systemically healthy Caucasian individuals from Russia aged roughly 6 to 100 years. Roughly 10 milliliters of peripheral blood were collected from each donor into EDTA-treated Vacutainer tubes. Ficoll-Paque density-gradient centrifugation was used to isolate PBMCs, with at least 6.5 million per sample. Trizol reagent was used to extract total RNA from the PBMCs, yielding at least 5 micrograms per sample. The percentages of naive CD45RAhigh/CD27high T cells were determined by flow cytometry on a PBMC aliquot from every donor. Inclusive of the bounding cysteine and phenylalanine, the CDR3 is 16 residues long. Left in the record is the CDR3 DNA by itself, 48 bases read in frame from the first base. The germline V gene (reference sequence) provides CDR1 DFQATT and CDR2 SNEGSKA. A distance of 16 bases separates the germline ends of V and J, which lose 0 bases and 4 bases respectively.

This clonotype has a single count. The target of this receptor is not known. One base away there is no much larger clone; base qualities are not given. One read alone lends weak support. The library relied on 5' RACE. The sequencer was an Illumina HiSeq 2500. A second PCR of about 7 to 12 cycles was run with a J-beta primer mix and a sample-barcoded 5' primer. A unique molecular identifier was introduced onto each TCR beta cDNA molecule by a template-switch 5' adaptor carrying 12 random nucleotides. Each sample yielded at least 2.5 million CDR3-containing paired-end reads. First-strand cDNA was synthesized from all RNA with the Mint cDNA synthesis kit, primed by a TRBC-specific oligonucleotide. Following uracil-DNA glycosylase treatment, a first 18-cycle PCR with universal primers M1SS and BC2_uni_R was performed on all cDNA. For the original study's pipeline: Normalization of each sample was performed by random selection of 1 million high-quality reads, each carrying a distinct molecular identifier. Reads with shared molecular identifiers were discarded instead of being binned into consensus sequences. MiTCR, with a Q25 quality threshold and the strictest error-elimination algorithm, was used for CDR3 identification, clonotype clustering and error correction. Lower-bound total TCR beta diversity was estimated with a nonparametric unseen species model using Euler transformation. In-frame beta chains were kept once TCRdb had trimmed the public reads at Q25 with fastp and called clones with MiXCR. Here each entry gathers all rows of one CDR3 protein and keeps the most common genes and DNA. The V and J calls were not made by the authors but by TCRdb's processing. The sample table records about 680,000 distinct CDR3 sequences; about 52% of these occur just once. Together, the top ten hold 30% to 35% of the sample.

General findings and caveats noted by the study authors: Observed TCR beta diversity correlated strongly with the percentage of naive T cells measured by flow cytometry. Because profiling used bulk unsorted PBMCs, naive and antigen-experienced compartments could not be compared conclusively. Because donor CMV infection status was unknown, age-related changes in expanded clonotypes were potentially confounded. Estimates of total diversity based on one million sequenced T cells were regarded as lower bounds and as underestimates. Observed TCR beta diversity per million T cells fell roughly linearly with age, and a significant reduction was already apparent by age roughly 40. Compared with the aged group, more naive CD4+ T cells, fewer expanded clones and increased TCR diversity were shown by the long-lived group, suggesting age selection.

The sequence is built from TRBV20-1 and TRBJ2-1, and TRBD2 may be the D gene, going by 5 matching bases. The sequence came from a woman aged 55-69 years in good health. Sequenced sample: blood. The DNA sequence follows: TGCAGTGCTAGAGATTCGACGGGAAGTAGGTACAATGAGCAGTTCTTC. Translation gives CSARDSTGSRYNEQFF.